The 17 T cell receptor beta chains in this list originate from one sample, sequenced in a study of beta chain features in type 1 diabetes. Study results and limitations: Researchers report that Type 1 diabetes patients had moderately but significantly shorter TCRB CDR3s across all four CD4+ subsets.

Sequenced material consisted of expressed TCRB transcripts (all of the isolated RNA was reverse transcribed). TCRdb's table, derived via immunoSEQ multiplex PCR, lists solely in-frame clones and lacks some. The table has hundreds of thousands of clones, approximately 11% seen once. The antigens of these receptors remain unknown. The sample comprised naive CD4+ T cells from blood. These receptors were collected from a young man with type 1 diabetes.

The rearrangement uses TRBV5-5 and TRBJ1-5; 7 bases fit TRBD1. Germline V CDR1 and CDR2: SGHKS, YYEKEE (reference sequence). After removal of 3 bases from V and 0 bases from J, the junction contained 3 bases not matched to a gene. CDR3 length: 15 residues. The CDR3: CASSSTGISNQPQHF. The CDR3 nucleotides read TGTGCCAGCAGCTCGACAGGGATTAGCAATCAGCCCCAGCATTTT.

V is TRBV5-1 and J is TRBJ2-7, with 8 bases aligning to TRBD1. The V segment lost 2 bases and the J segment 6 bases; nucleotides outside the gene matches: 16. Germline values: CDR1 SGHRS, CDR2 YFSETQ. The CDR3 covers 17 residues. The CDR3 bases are TGCGCCAGCAGCTTAGGGCCGTCCGGACAGGGTTCGGGCGAGCAGTACTTC. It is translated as CASSLGPSGQGSGEQYF. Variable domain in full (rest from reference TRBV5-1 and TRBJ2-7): KAGVTQTPRYLIKTRGQQVTLSCSPISGHRSVSWYQQTPGQGLQFLFEYFSETQRNKGNFPGRFSGRQFSNSRSEMNVSTLELGDSALYLCASSLGPSGQGSGEQYFGPGTRLTVT.

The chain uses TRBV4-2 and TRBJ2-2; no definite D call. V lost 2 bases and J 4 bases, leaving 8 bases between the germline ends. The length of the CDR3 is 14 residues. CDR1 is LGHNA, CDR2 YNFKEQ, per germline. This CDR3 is CASSQNGRTGELFF. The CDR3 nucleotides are TGTGCCAGCAGCCAAAATGGGCGCACCGGGGAGCTGTTTTTT.

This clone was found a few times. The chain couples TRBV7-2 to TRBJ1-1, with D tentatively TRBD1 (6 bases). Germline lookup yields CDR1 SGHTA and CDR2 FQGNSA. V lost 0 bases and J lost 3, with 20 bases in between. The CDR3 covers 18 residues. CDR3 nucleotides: TGTGCCAGCAGCTTAGCAACCTTCGTAGGGGGTACGGACACTGAAGCTTTCTTT. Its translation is CASSLATFVGGTDTEAFF.

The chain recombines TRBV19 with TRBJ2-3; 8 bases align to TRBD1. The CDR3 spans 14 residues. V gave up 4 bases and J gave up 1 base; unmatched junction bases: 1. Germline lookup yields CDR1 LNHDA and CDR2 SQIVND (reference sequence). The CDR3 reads CASSTTGGTDTQYF. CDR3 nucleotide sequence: TGTGCCAGTAGTACGACAGGGGGCACAGATACGCAGTATTTT.

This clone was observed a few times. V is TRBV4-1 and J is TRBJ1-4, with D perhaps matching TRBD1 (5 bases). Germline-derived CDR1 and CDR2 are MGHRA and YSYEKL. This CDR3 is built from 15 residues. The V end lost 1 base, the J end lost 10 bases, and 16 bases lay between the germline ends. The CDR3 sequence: CASSQGRPAQGKLFF. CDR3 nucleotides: TGCGCCAGCAGCCAAGGAAGACCGGCGCAGGGAAAACTGTTTTTT.

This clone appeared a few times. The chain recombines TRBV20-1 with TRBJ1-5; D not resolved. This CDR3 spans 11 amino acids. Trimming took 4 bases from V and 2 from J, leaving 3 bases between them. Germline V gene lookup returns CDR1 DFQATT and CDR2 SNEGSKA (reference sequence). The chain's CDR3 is CSATGNQPQHF. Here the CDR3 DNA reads TGCAGTGCTACGGGCAATCAGCCCCAGCATTTT.

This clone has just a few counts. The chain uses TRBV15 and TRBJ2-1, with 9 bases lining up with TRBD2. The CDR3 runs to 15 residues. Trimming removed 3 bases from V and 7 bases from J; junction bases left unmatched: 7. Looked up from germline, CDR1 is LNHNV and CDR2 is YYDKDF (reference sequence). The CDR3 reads CATSRVAGAENEQFF. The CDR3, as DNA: TGTGCCACCAGCAGGGTAGCGGGGGCCGAGAATGAGCAGTTCTTC.

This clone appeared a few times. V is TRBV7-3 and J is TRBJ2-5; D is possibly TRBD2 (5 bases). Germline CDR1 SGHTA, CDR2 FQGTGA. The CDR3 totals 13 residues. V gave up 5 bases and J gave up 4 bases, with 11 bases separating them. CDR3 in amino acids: CASSPRGRETQYF. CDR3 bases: TGTGCCAGCAGCCCTCGTGGGAGAGAGACCCAGTACTTC. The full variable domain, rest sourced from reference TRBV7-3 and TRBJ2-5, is GAGVSQTPSNKVTEKGKYVELRCDPISGHTALYWYRQSLGQGPEFLIYFQGTGAADDSGLPNDRFFAVRPEGSVSTLKIQRTERGDSAVYLCASSPRGRETQYFGPGTRLLVL.

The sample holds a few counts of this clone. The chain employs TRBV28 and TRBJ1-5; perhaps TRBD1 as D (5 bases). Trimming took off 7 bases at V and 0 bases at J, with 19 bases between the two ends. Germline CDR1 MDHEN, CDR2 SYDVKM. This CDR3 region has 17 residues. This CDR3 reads CASTPGGDGDSNQPQHF. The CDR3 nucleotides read TGTGCCAGCACCCCTGGGGGGGACGGTGATAGCAATCAGCCCCAGCATTTT.

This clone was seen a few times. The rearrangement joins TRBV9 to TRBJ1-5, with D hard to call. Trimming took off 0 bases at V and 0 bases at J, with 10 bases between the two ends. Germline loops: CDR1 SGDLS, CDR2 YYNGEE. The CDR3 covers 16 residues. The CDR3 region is CASSVATDNSNQPQHF. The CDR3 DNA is TGTGCCAGCAGCGTAGCTACAGACAATAGCAATCAGCCCCAGCATTTT. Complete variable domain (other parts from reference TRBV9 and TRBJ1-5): DSGVTQTPKHLITATGQRVTLRCSPRSGDLSVYWYQQSLDQGLQFLIQYYNGEERAKGNILERFSAQQFPDLHSELNLSSLELGDSALYFCASSVATDNSNQPQHFGDGTRLSIL.

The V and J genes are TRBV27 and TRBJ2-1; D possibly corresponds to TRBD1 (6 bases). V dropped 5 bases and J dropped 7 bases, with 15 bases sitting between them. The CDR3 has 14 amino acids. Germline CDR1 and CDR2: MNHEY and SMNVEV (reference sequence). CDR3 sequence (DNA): TGTGCCAGCAGTCCTCAAGGGGGTGAGAATGAGCAGTTCTTC. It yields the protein CASSPQGGENEQFF.

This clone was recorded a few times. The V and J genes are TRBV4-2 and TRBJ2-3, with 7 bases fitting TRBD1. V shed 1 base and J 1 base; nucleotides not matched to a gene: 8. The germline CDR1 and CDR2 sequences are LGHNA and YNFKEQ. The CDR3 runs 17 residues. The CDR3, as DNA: TGTGCCAGCAGCCAAGGTTATGCAGGGGGAGGCACAGATACGCAGTATTTT. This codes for CASSQGYAGGGTDTQYF.

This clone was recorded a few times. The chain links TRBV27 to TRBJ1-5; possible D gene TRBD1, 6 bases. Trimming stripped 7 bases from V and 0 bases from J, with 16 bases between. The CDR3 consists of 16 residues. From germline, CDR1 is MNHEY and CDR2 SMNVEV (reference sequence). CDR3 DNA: TGTGCCAGCAATCCCGGGACATCCCTTAGCAATCAGCCCCAGCATTTT. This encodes CASNPGTSLSNQPQHF.

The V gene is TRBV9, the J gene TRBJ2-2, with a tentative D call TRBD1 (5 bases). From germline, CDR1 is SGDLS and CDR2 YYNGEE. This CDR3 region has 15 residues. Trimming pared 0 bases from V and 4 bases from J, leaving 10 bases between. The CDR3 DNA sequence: TGTGCCAGCAGCGTAGGAGCGCAGGGCACCGGGGAGCTGTTTTTT. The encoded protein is CASSVGAQGTGELFF.

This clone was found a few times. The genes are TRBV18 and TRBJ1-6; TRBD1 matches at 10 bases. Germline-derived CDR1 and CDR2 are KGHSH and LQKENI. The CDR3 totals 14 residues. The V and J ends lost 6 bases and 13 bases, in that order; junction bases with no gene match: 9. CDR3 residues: CASSTLGQGDPLHF. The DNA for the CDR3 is TGTGCCAGCTCCACACTTGGACAGGGGGATCCCCTCCACTTT.

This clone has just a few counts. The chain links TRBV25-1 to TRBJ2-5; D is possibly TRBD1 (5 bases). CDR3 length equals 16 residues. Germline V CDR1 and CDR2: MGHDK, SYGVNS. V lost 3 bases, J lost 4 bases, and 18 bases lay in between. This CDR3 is CASSDYGHYSGETQYF. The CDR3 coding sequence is TGTGCCAGCAGTGATTACGGACACTACTCCGGAGAGACCCAGTACTTC.